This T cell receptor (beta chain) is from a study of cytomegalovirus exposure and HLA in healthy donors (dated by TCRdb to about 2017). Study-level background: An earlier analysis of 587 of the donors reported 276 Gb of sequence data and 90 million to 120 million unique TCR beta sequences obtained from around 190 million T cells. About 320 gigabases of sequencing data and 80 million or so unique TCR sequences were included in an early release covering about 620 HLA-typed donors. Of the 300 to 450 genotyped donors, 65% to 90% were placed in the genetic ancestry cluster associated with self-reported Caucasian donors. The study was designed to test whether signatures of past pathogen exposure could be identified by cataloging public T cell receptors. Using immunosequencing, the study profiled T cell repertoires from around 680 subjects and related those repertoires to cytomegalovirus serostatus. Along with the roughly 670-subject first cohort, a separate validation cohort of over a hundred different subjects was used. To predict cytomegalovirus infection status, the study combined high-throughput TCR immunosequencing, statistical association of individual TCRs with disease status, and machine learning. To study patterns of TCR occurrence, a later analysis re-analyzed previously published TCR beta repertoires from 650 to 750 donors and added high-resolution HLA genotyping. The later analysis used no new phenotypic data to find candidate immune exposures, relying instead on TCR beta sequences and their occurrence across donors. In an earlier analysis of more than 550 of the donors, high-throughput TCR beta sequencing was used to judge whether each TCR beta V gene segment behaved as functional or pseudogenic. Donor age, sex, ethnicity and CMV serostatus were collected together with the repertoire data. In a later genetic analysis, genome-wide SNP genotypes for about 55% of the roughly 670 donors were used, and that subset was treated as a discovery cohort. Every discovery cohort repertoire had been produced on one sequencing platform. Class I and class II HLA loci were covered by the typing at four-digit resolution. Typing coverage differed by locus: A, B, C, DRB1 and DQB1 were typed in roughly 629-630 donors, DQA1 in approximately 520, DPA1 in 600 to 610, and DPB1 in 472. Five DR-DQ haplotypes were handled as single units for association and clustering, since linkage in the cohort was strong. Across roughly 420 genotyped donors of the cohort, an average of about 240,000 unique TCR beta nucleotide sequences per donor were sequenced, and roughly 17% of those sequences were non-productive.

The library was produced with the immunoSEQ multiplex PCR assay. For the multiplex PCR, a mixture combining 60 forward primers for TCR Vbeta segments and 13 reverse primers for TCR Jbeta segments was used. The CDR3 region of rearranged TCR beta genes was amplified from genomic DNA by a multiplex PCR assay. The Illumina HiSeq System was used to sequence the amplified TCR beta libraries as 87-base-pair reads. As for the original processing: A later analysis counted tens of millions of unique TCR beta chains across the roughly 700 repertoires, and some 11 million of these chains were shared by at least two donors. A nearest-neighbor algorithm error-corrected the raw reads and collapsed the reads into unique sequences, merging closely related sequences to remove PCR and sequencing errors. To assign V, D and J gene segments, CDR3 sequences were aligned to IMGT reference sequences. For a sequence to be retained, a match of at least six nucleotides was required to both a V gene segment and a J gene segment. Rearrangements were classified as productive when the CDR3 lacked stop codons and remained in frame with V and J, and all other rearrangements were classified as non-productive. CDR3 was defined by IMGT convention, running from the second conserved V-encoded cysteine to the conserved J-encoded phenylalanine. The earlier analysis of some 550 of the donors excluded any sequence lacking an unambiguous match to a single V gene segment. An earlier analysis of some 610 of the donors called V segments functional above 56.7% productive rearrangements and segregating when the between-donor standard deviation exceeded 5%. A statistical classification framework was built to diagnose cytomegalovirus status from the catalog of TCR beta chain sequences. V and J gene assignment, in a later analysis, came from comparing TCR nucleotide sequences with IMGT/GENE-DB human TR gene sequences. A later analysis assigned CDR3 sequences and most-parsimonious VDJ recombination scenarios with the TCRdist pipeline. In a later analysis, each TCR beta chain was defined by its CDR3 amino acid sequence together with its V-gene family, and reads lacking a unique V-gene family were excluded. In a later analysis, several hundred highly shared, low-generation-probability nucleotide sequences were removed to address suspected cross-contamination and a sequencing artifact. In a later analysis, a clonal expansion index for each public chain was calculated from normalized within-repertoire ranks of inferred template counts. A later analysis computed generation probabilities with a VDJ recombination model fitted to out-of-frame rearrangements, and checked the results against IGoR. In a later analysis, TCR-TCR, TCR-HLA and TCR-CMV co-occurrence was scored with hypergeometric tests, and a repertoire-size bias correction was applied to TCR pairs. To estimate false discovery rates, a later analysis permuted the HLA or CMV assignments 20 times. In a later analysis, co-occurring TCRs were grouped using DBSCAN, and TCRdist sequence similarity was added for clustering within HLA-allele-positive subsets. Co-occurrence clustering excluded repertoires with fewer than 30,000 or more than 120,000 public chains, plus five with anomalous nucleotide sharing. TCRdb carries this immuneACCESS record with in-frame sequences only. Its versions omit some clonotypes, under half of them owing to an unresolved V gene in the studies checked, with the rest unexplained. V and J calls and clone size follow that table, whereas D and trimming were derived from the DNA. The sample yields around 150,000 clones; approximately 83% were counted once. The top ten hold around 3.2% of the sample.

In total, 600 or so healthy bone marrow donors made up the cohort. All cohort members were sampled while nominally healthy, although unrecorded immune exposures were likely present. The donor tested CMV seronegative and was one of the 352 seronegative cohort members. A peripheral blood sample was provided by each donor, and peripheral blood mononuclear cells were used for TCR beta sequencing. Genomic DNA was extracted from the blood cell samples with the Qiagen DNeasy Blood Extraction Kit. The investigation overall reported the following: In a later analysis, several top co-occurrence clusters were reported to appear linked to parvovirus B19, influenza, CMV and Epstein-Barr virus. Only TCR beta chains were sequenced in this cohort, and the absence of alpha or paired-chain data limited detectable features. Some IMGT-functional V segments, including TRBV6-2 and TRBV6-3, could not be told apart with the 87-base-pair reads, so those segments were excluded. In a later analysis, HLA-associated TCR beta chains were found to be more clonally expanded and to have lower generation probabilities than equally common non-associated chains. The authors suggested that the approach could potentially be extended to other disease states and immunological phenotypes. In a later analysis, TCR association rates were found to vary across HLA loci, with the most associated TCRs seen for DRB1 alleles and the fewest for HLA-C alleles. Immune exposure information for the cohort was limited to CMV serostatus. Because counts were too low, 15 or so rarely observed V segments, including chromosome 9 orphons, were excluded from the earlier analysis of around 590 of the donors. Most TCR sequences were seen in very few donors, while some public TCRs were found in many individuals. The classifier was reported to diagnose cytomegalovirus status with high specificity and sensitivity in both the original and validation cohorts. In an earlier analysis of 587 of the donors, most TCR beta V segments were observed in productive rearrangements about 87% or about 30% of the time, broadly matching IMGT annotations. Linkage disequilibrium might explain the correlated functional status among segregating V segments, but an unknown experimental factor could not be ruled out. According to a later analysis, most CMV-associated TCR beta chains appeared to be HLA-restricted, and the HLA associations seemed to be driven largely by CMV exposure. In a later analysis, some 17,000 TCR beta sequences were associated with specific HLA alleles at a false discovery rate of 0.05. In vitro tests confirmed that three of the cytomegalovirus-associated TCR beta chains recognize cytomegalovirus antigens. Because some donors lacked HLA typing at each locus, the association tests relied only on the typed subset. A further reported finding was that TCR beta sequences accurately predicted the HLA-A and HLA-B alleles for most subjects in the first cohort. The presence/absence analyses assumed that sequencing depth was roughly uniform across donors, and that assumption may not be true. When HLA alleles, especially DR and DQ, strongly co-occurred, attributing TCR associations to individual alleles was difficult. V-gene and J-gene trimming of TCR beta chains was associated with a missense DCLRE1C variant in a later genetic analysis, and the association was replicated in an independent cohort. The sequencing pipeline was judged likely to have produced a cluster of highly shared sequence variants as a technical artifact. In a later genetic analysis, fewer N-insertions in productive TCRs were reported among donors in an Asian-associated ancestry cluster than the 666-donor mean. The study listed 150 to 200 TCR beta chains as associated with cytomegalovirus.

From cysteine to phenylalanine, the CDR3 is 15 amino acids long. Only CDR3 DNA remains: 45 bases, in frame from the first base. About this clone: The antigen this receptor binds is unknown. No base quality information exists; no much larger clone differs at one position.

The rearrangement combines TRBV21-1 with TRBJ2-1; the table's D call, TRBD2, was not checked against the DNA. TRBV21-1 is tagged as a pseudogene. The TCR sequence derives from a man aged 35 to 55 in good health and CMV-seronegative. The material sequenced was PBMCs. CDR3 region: CASSPRLAVYNEQFF. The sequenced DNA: TGTGCCAGCAGCCCTCGTTTAGCGGTGTACAATGAGCAGTTCTTC.